This is a list of T cell receptor beta chains from one sample in a study of blood T cell repertoires in COVID-19. Repertoires were generated with immunoSEQ multiplex PCR, while TCRdb's copy carries only in-frame clones and drops some. The table records about 290,000 clones, just under 90% of them present only once. What was sequenced was peripheral blood. All receptors come from a woman aged 25 to 39 with COVID-19, enrolled during active disease. CDR3s include the opening cysteine and the closing phenylalanine or tryptophan. D genes are given only for firm matches. Part of the rows lack a size; the others show once, few, many or a class for expanded clones.

cdr3_nt cdr3_aa d_call v_call clone_size j_call
TGTGCCACCAGTGATGGGGACAGGGAGCAGCCCCAGCATTTT CATSDGDREQPQHF TRBD1 TRBV24-1 . TRBJ1-5
TGTGCCAGCAGCTTAGATCCCCCGAATCTTCAGAAAACTAATGAAAAACTGTTTTTT CASSLDPPNLQKTNEKLFF . TRBV11-3 . TRBJ1-4
TGTGCCAGCAGTCTGGACAGGGCGGGTGAAGCTTTCTTT CASSLDRAGEAFF TRBD1 TRBV3-1/TRBV3-2 . TRBJ1-1
TGTGCCAGCAGCTTAAACGTGGGACAGGGCCCACAAGAGACCCAGTACTTC CASSLNVGQGPQETQYF TRBD1 TRBV11-2 . TRBJ2-5
TGTGCCACTCTACGGACAGGGGAGTCGTCTGAAGCTTTCTTT CATLRTGESSEAFF TRBD1 TRBV2 . TRBJ1-1
TGTGCCAGCAGCCAGGGGACGATGGGGGAGCTGTTTTTT CASSQGTMGELFF . TRBV13 once TRBJ2-2
TGTGCCAGGGGCCTCCAGCGGGGGTTAGACAATGAGCAGTTCTTC CARGLQRGLDNEQFF TRBD2 TRBV11-3 . TRBJ2-1
TGTGCCAGCAGCCAAGAGGTACAGGCCGCTGGTGGTGAAAACTTC CASSQEVQAAGGENF . TRBV3-1/TRBV3-2 few TRBJ2-7
TGTGCCAGTGGCCCGGGACAGGGAACCATACCACCCCTCCACTTT CASGPGQGTIPPLHF TRBD1 TRBV6-7 . TRBJ1-6
TGTGCCAGCAGGACAGGGTCCGGCGAGCAGTACTTC CASRTGSGEQYF TRBD1 TRBV6-6 . TRBJ2-7
TGTGCCAGCAGCCCACGAGTTACTTCTAGGGGATTGAGTGGCTACACCTTC CASSPRVTSRGLSGYTF . TRBV11-2 . TRBJ1-2
TGCAGCACAATGACAGGGATCGGTGGCTACACCTTC CSTMTGIGGYTF TRBD1 TRBV29-1 once TRBJ1-2
TGTGCCAGCAGCCGGGACATCCTCAATCAGCCCCAGCATTTT CASSRDILNQPQHF . TRBV7-8 once TRBJ1-5
TGTGCCAGCAGCCCCACTCCGGGACAGTTTTTTAACTATGGCTACACCTTC CASSPTPGQFFNYGYTF TRBD1 TRBV7-8 . TRBJ1-2
TGTGCCAGTAGTATTTCGAGACAAGTGAACACTGAAGCTTTCTTT CASSISRQVNTEAFF . TRBV19 . TRBJ1-1
TGTGCCAGCAGTTCCCTCGGGGAGGGGAACACTGAAGCTTTCTTT CASSSLGEGNTEAFF . TRBV28 . TRBJ1-1
TGTGCCAGCAGTTCCCGCCCGGGTCGGGGCTACACCTTC CASSSRPGRGYTF . TRBV28 . TRBJ1-2
TGTGCCAGCACAGCAGGGTGGCCACCCCTCCACTTT CASTAGWPPLHF . TRBV5-8 few TRBJ1-6